These T cell receptor beta chains were read from a single sample in a study of cytomegalovirus exposure and HLA in healthy donors. Profiling relied on immunoSEQ multiplex PCR, and the TCRdb table lists in-frame clones only, not all of them. Here the sample spans under 200,000 clones, roughly 82% being singletons. Sequencing was carried out using PBMCs. These TCRs come from a woman in her fifties or sixties in good health and CMV-seropositive. CDR3s include the opening cysteine and the closing phenylalanine or tryptophan. Each record gives: J gene, clone size, D gene, V gene, CDR3 protein, CDR3 DNA. A D gene is named only where the DNA matches it firmly. Clone size appears in some rows only: once, few, many, or a class for an expanded clone.

TRBJ2-7	NA	NA	TRBV5-6	CASSLLGRSSSYEQYF	TGTGCCAGCAGCCTCCTAGGGAGGTCCAGCTCCTACGAGCAGTACTTC
TRBJ1-4	NA	NA	TRBV2	CASSWGPANEKLFF	TGTGCCAGCAGTTGGGGGCCGGCTAATGAAAAACTGTTTTTT
TRBJ2-3	few	TRBD1	TRBV11-3	CASSNRGPWDTQYF	TGTGCCAGCAGCAACAGGGGCCCCTGGGATACGCAGTATTTT
TRBJ2-6	NA	TRBD1	TRBV27	CASSLDGTGVVSGANVLTF	TGTGCCAGCAGTTTAGACGGGACAGGGGTGGTGTCTGGGGCCAACGTCCTGACTTTC
TRBJ1-1	NA	NA	TRBV10-3	CAISEYGERTEAFF	TGTGCCATCAGTGAGTACGGGGAGCGCACTGAAGCTTTCTTT
TRBJ2-1	NA	TRBD2	TRBV6-5	CASSYPGTRKQFF	TGTGCCAGCAGTTACCCTGGGACTAGAAAACAGTTCTTC
TRBJ1-2	NA	NA	TRBV11-2	CASSLEDSIWLNYGYTF	TGTGCCAGCAGCTTGGAGGACAGTATTTGGTTGAACTATGGCTACACCTTC
TRBJ2-5	once	TRBD1	TRBV6-5	CASSAQGWETQYF	TGTGCCAGCAGCGCACAGGGGTGGGAGACCCAGTACTTC
TRBJ2-2	NA	TRBD2	TRBV7-3	CASSLGGSNTGELFF	TGTGCCAGCAGCTTAGGCGGGAGTAACACCGGGGAGCTGTTTTTT
TRBJ2-1	NA	TRBD1	TRBV10-3	CAIRQGADNEQFF	TGTGCCATCCGACAGGGGGCGGATAATGAGCAGTTCTTC
TRBJ2-5	NA	TRBD2	TRBV4-1	CASSQRGVQETQYF	TGCGCCAGCAGCCAACGGGGGGTCCAAGAGACCCAGTACTTC
TRBJ2-2	NA	TRBD2	TRBV27	CASRRLAGGQHTGELFF	TGTGCCAGTCGACGACTAGCGGGGGGGCAACACACCGGGGAGCTGTTTTTT
TRBJ1-2	NA	NA	TRBV11-3	CASTVEGVHYGYTF	TGTGCCAGCACCGTGGAAGGGGTTCACTATGGCTACACCTTC
TRBJ2-3	NA	TRBD2	TRBV5-1	CASSLELAGPTDTQYF	TGCGCCAGCAGCTTGGAGCTAGCGGGCCCAACAGATACGCAGTATTTT
TRBJ1-2	NA	TRBD1	TRBV10-3	CAIRGQGSHYGYTF	TGTGCCATCAGGGGACAGGGGAGTCACTATGGCTACACCTTC
TRBJ2-3	NA	NA	TRBV2	CASSEASRGDTQYF	TGTGCCAGCAGTGAAGCGAGTAGAGGAGATACGCAGTATTTT
TRBJ2-1	NA	TRBD2	TRBV10-2	CASSESIGTSGRYNEQFF	TGCGCCAGCAGTGAGTCAATCGGGACTAGCGGGCGATACAATGAGCAGTTCTTC
TRBJ2-7	NA	TRBD1	TRBV4-1	CASSQRTGGAYEQYF	TGCGCCAGCAGCCAGAGGACAGGGGGCGCCTACGAGCAGTACTTC
TRBJ1-2	NA	NA	TRBV7-2	CASSYRGGRSNYGYTF	TGTGCCAGCAGCTATAGGGGCGGCCGTTCTAACTATGGCTACACCTTC